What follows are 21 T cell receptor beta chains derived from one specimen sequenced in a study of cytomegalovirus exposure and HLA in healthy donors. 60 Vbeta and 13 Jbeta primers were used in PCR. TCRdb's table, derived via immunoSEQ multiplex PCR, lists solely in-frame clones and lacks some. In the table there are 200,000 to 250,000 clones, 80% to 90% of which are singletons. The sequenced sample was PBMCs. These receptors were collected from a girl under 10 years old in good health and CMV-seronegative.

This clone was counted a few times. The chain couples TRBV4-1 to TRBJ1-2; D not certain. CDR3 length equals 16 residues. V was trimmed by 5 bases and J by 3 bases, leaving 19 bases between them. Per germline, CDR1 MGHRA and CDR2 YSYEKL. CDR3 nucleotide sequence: TGCGCCAGCAGCTCCCTCGGGTACCCCAGAGACTATGGCTACACCTTC. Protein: CASSSLGYPRDYGYTF.

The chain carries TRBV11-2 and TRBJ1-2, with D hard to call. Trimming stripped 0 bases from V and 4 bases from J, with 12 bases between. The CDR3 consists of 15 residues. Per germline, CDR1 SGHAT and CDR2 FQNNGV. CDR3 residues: CASSLDKARIYGYTF. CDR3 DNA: TGTGCCAGCAGCTTAGATAAAGCCAGGATCTATGGCTACACCTTC.

The CDR3 spells CAWRDSTNEQFF. Here the CDR3 DNA reads TGTGCCTGGAGGGACTCCACCAATGAGCAGTTCTTC. This rearrangement joins TRBV30 to TRBJ2-1; TRBD2 is a possible D gene (5 bases). This CDR3 comprises 12 residues. The germline V and J ends were trimmed by 3 bases and 6 bases, with 9 bases remaining between them. CDR1 and CDR2 (germline): GTSNPN, SVGIG (reference sequence).

In DNA form, the CDR3 reads TGCGCCAGCAGCCAAGGCACAGTCCCCTCCTACGAGCAGTACTTC. Protein product: CASSQGTVPSYEQYF. The chain joins TRBV4-1 to TRBJ2-7; D is ambiguous. The ends were cut back, 1 base at V and 0 bases at J, with 10 bases in the middle. Germline V gene lookup returns CDR1 MGHRA and CDR2 YSYEKL. The CDR3 contains 15 residues.

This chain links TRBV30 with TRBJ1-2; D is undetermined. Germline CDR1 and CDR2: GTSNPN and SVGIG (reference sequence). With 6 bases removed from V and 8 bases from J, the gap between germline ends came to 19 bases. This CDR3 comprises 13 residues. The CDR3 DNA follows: TGTGCCTGTCAGTCAGGTAGGCGGGGAGGCTACACCTTC. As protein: CACQSGRRGGYTF.

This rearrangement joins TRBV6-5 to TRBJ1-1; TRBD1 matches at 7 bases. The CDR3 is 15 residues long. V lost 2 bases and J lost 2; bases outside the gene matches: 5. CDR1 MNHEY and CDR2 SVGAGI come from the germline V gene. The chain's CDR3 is CASSYEGAINTEAFF. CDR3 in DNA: TGTGCCAGCAGTTACGAGGGGGCGATTAACACTGAAGCTTTCTTT.

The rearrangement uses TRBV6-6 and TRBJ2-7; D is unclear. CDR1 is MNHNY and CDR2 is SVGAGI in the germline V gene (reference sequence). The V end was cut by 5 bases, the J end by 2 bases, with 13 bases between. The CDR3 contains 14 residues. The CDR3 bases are TGTGCCAGCAGTCGAGAGCTATCCGCCTACGAGCAGTACTTC. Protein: CASSRELSAYEQYF.

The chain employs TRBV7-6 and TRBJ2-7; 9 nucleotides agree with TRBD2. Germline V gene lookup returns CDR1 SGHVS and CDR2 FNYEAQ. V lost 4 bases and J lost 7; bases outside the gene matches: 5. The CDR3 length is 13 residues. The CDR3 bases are TGTGCCAGCAGCTCCATCCTAGCGGGGGAGCAGTACTTC. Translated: CASSSILAGEQYF.

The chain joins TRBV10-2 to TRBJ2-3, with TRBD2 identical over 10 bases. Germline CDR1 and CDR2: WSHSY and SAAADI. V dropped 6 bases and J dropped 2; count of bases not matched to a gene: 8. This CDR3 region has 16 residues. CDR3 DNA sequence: TGCGCCAGCAGGCGGAAGCGGGGGGGCCTCACAGATACGCAGTATTTT. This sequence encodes CASRRKRGGLTDTQYF.

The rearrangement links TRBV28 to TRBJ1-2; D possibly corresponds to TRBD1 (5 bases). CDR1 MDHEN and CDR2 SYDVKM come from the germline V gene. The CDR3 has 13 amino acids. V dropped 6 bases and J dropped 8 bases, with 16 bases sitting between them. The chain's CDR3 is CASSLGHSVGYTF. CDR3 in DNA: TGTGCCAGCAGCCTCGGACACTCGGTCGGCTACACCTTC.

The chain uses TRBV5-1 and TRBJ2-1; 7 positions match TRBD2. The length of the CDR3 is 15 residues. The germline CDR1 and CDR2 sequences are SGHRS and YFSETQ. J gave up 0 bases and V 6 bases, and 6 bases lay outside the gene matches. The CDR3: CASTVGGSSYNEQFF. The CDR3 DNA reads TGCGCCAGCACAGTGGGCGGGAGCTCCTACAATGAGCAGTTCTTC. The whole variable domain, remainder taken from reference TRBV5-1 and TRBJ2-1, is KAGVTQTPRYLIKTRGQQVTLSCSPISGHRSVSWYQQTPGQGLQFLFEYFSETQRNKGNFPGRFSGRQFSNSRSEMNVSTLELGDSALYLCASTVGGSSYNEQFFGPGTRLTVL.

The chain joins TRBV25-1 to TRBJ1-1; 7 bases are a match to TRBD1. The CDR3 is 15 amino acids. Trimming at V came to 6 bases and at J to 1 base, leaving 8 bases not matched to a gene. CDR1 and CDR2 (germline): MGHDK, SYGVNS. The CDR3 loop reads CASSLLTGPNTEAFF. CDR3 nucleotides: TGTGCCAGCAGCCTCTTGACAGGGCCGAACACTGAAGCTTTCTTT.

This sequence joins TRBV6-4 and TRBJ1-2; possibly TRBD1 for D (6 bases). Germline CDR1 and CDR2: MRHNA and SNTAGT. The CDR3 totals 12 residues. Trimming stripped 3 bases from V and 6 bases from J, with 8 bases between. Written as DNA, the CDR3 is TGTGCCAGCAGTGAAAACAGGGATGGCTACACCTTC. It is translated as CASSENRDGYTF.

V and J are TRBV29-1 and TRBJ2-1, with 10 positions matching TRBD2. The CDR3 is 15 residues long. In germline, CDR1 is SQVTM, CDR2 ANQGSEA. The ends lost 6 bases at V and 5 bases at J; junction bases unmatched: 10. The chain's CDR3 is CSVRVLAGDDNEQFF. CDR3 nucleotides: TGCAGCGTCCGCGTCCTAGCGGGGGACGACAATGAGCAGTTCTTC.

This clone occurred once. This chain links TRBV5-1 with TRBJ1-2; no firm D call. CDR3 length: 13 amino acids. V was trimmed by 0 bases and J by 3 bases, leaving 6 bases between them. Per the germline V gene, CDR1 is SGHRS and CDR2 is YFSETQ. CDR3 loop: CASSLVGDYGYTF. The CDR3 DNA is TGCGCCAGCAGCTTGGTCGGGGACTATGGCTACACCTTC.

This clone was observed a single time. CDR3 coding DNA: TGCAGCGTTGTCGCTCGCGGGGGGTACAATGAGCAGTTCTTC. It translates to CSVVARGGYNEQFF. The V gene is TRBV29-1, the J gene TRBJ2-1; TRBD2 agrees at 8 bases. Per germline, CDR1 SQVTM and CDR2 ANQGSEA. Trimming cost V 4 bases and J 4 bases; bases outside gene matches: 6. CDR3 size: 14 residues.

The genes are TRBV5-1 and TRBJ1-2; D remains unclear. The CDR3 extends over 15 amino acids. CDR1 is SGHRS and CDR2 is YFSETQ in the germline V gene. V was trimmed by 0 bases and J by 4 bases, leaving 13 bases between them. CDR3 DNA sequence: TGCGCCAGCAGCTTGGGTCTCCTAGAGGCCTATGGCTACACCTTC. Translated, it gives CASSLGLLEAYGYTF.

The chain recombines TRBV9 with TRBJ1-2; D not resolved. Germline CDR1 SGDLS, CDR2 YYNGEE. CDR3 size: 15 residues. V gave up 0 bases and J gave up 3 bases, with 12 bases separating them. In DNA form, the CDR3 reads TGTGCCAGCAGCGTAGCCCAGACCCAGGACTATGGCTACACCTTC. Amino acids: CASSVAQTQDYGYTF.

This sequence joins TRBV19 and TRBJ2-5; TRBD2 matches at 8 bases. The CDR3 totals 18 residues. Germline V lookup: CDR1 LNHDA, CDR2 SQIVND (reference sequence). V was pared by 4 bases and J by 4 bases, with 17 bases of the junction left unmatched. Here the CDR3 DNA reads TGTGCCAGTAGTAGCGGATGGATTAGCGGGAACGCCGGAGAGACCCAGTACTTC. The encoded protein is CASSSGWISGNAGETQYF. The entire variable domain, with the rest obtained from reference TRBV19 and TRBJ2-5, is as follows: DGGITQSPKYLFRKEGQNVTLSCEQNLNHDAMYWYRQDPGQGLRLIYYSQIVNDFQKGDIAEGYSVSREKKESFPLTVTSAQKNPTAFYLCASSSGWISGNAGETQYFGPGTRLLVL.

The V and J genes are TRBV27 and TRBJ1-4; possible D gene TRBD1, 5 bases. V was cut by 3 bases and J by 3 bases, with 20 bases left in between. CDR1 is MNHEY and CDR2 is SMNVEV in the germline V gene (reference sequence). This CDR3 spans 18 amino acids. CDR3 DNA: TGTGCCAGCAGTTTTATCAGGGCCTCACCCCCAGCTAATGAAAAACTGTTTTTT. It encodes CASSFIRASPPANEKLFF.

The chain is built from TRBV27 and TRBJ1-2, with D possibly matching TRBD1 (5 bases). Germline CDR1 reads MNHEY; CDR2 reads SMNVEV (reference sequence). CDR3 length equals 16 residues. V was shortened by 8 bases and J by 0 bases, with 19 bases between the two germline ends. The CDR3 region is CASRPAGRVANYGYTF. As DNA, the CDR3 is TGTGCCAGCCGGCCGGCAGGGAGGGTGGCTAACTATGGCTACACCTTC.